A selection of T cell receptor beta chains follows, all from one sample in a study of brain metastases from non-small cell lung cancer. Sequencing was performed with immunoSEQ multiplex PCR; in TCRdb, only in-frame clones are kept and a portion is missing. Of under 4,500 clones in the sample, roughly 90% were seen once. Specimen: primary lung tumor tissue. These receptors were taken from a donor older than 35 with non-small cell lung cancer. CDR3s include the opening cysteine and the closing phenylalanine or tryptophan.

V gene	J gene	CDR3 protein
TRBV10-2	TRBJ1-1	CATWTGGDTEAFF
TRBV14	TRBJ1-1	CASSPRQGVNTEAFF
TRBV5-6	TRBJ1-6	CASSSRQGGSPLHF
TRBV28	TRBJ2-4	CASSSQLLRLAGDRIAKNIQYF
TRBV6-2/TRBV6-3	TRBJ1-1	CASSYGTAMNTEAFF
TRBV6-5	TRBJ1-1	CASMGGAWLTFF
TRBV30	TRBJ1-3	CACLGTGNTIYF
TRBV30	TRBJ2-7	CAWSVLSREQYF
TRBV12-5	TRBJ2-1	CASGLTSGSYEQFF
TRBV4-3	TRBJ2-7	CASSQTRDTIYEQYF
TRBV5-4	TRBJ2-3	CASSDRDRGHTQYF
TRBV5-5	TRBJ1-2	CASSLDGRTDYTF
TRBV29-1	TRBJ2-5	CSVTSGSWETQYF
TRBV24-1	TRBJ2-1	CATSSTLGQGTYNEQFF
TRBV2	TRBJ2-7	CASTGPGRVLVNYEQYF
TRBV7-9	TRBJ2-5	CASSLDLGRETQYF
TRBV4-1	TRBJ2-5	CASSQDGGQGQETQYF
TRBV6-5	TRBJ2-1	CASSPGTGYNEQFF
TRBV9	TRBJ1-6	CASSAEIWTDNNSPLHF
TRBV4-2	TRBJ2-1	CASSRASGREYNEQFF
TRBV7-8	TRBJ2-7	CASSLARASGRTRPLEQYF
TRBV10-3	TRBJ2-5	CAISGGLAETQYF
TRBV15	TRBJ2-7	CATSREARGYEQYF
TRBV7-2	TRBJ2-7	CASSLGGVSSYEQYF
TRBV6-5	TRBJ1-6	CASSYDRGGSSPLHF
TRBV27	TRBJ1-6	CASSFSRSPLHF